This T cell receptor (beta chain) came from a study of blood T cell repertoires in COVID-19. Germline V gives CDR1 SGHVS, CDR2 FNYEAQ. Between the trimmed V and J ends, which lost 4 bases and 5 bases, there was a span of 14 bases. The CDR3 extends over 14 amino acids. Per the authors' pipeline: Amplification of reference gene primers provided the estimated nucleated cell counts. Repertoires were generated with immunoSEQ multiplex PCR, while TCRdb's copy carries only in-frame clones and drops some. V and J calls and clone size follow that table, whereas D and trimming were derived from the DNA. In the table there are some 100,000 clones, nearly 90% of which are singletons.

The specimen was peripheral blood. The rearrangement uses TRBV7-6 and TRBJ2-5; weak D call: TRBD2 (5 bases). This clonotype originated in a woman in her fifties or sixties with acute or convalescent COVID-19. The CDR3 DNA reads TGTGCCAGCAGCTATGAGGGCGGGTGGGAGACCCAGTACTTC. Protein sequence: CASSYEGGWETQYF.